This T cell receptor (beta chain) was profiled in a study of low-dose radiotherapy and immunotherapy resistance in tumors. This clonotype was counted many times. TRAV- and TRBV-specific primers were used for first-strand cDNA, which covered alpha and beta chains. TCR amplification ran 15 to 25 PCR cycles using constant-region and V-primer adapter primers. TCRdb itself ran the reads through MiXCR, one entry per CDR3 protein. The sample has 40,000 or so distinct CDR3 sequences, less than 25% seen once. Time point reported: after trial treatment. Treatment denoted: LDRT plus nivolumab, ipilimumab, low-dose cyclophosphamide and aspirin (RACIN trial). The sequences come from PBMCs, collected after low-dose radiotherapy plus immunotherapy. The clonotype was recovered from a female donor with ovarian cancer.

CDR3 DNA sequence: TGCAGCGTTGAAGAGGCTATGACGGGAGAGGTAGATACGCAGTATTTT. Protein product: CSVEEAMTGEVDTQYF. The rearrangement joins TRBV29-1 to TRBJ2-3, with a tentative D call TRBD2 (6 bases). From germline, CDR1 is SQVTM and CDR2 ANQGSEA. V shed 0 bases and J shed 5 bases, with 18 bases lying between them. This CDR3 has 16 amino acids.